This T cell receptor beta chain was retrieved from a study of control samples from healthy donors and cancer patients. V shed 6 bases and J shed 7 bases, with 10 bases lying between them. The germline V gene encodes CDR1 LGHDT and CDR2 YNNKEL (reference sequence). The CDR3 is 12 residues long. The data were produced by immunoSEQ multiplex PCR, yet TCRdb's version contains in-frame clones alone and is incomplete. The sample gives about 150,000 clones, approximately 93% of which show up once; 5.8% is in the top ten. The chain has TRBV3-1 (or the pseudogene TRBV3-2) and TRBJ2-1; no firm D call. The sample comprised blood. The TCR was taken from a man between 18 and 35 years old in good health. CDR3 coding DNA: TGTGCCAGCAGTCTTGGATTAAATGAGCAGTTCTTC. It encodes CASSLGLNEQFF.